A single sample gave rise to the 10 T cell receptor beta chains below, sequenced in a study of response to subunit inactivated influenza vaccine. One entry per CDR3 protein results from TCRdb running MiXCR on the RT-PCR reads. The table has roughly 500,000 distinct CDR3 sequences, approximately 16% seen once. Sequences were derived from CD4+ T cells sorted from PBMCs, sampled around 25 months after vaccination. The receptors come from a man aged 45 to 70 who received an inactivated influenza vaccine.

This clonotype was counted only a few times. The V call is TRBV4-3, the J call TRBJ2-3, with a weak D call TRBD2 (7 bases). V dropped 2 bases and J dropped 5 bases, with 14 bases sitting between them. Germline values: CDR1 LGHNA, CDR2 YSLEER. The CDR3 covers 15 residues. This CDR3 is CASSQSRGGGDTQYF. DNA for the CDR3: TGCGCCAGCAGCCAATCGAGAGGGGGGGGAGATACGCAGTATTTT.

The rearrangement links TRBV20-1 to TRBJ2-1, with 9 bases that match TRBD2. CDR1 is DFQATT, CDR2 SNEGSKA, per germline (reference sequence). This CDR3 comprises 15 residues. The trim removed 0 bases at V and 5 bases at J, leaving 5 bases unmatched. CDR3 loop: CSARDSSGGNNEQFF. In DNA form, the CDR3 reads TGCAGTGCTAGAGATAGTAGCGGGGGTAACAATGAGCAGTTCTTC.

There are a few counts of this clonotype. This chain connects TRBV5-1 to TRBJ1-5; D is unresolved. The CDR3 contains 15 residues. CDR1 is SGHRS and CDR2 is YFSETQ in the germline V gene. The V gene lost 0 bases and the J gene lost 6 bases, with 13 bases spanning the gap. CDR3 sequence reads: CASSLDVGEGQPQHF. Written as DNA, the CDR3 is TGCGCCAGCAGCTTGGATGTCGGGGAGGGTCAGCCCCAGCATTTT. Looking up the rest from reference TRBV5-1 and TRBJ1-5 gives the full variable domain: KAGVTQTPRYLIKTRGQQVTLSCSPISGHRSVSWYQQTPGQGLQFLFEYFSETQRNKGNFPGRFSGRQFSNSRSEMNVSTLELGDSALYLCASSLDVGEGQPQHFGDGTRLSIL.

This clonotype was recorded many times. V and J are TRBV29-1 and TRBJ2-4, with a possible D match to TRBD1 (6 bases). Trimming took off 7 bases at V and 9 bases at J, with 13 bases between the two ends. Germline V gives CDR1 SQVTM, CDR2 ANQGSEA. CDR3 size: 11 residues. The CDR3 spells CSAGTPAIQYF. The CDR3, as DNA: TGCAGCGCAGGGACACCGGCCATTCAGTACTTC.

The rearrangement uses TRBV20-1 and TRBJ1-4, with D uncertain. CDR1 and CDR2 (germline): DFQATT, SNEGSKA (reference sequence). The CDR3 totals 15 residues. V was pared by 0 bases and J by 4 bases, with 12 bases between. As DNA, the CDR3 is TGCAGTGCTAGAGATGGAGGCGGTATTAATGAAAAACTGTTTTTT. Protein sequence: CSARDGGGINEKLFF.

The sample holds many counts of this clonotype. This chain links TRBV5-1 with TRBJ2-1; TRBD1 aligns across 9 bases. J gave up 7 bases and V 3 bases, and 5 bases lay outside the gene matches. Per the germline V gene, CDR1 is SGHRS and CDR2 is YFSETQ. CDR3 length equals 14 residues. The CDR3 bases are TGCGCCAGCAGCTCGGGACAGGGTGTGAATGAGCAGTTCTTC. Protein: CASSSGQGVNEQFF.

The chain is built from TRBV4-3 and TRBJ2-7, with 11 bases lining up with TRBD2. CDR3 size: 17 residues. Germline V lookup: CDR1 LGHNA, CDR2 YSLEER. Trimming removed 1 base from V and 0 bases from J; junction bases left unmatched: 5. The CDR3 bases are TGCGCCAGCAGCCAAGTAGCGGGAGGGACGACCTCCTACGAGCAGTACTTC. It yields the protein CASSQVAGGTTSYEQYF.

This clonotype came up a few times. This chain links TRBV5-1 with TRBJ1-5; 7 positions match TRBD1. J was trimmed by 0 bases and V by 0 bases; bases with no gene match: 3. In germline, CDR1 is SGHRS, CDR2 YFSETQ. The CDR3 extends over 16 amino acids. The CDR3 spells CASSLGDRDSNQPQHF. The CDR3 region has the DNA TGCGCCAGCAGCTTGGGAGACAGGGATAGCAATCAGCCCCAGCATTTT.

This clonotype occurred a few times. The conserved phenylalanine or tryptophan normally closing the CDR3 is absent here, so this likely arose from a read error. No DNA is shown, since the ends of the CDR3 on it are uncertain; the CDR3 is the one TCRdb lists. J is TRBJ2-1 and V is TRBV21-1; the D segment call TRBD1 is taken from the table without a DNA check. TRBV21-1 is given as a pseudogene. 13 amino acids form the CDR3, both terminal residues included. The CDR3 sequence: CASSHQSRTGPSG.

This clonotype has just a few counts. DNA of the CDR3: TGTGCCAGCAGTTACAACAGGGGAACCTATGGCTACACCTTC. The encoded protein is CASSYNRGTYGYTF. The rearrangement links TRBV6-5 to TRBJ1-2; TRBD1 aligns across 7 bases. CDR1 is MNHEY, CDR2 SVGAGI, per germline. The CDR3 sequence is 14 residues long. V lost 2 bases and J lost 4; bases outside the gene matches: 4.